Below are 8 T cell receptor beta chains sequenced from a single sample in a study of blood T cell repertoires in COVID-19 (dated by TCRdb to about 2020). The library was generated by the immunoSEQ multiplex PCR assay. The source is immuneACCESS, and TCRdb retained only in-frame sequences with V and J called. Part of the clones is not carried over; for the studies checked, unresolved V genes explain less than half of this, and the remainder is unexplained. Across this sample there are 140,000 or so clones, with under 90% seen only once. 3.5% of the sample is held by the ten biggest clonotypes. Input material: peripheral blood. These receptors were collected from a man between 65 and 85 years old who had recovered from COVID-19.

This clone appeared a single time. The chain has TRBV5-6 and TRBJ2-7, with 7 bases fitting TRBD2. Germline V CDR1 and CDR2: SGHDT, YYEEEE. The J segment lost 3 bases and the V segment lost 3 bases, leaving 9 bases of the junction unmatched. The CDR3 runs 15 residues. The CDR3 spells CASSSNPSSGYEQYF. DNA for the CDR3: TGTGCCAGCAGCTCGAACCCTTCTAGCGGCTACGAGCAGTACTTC.

The CDR3 spells CASSDSGVSPYEQYF. CDR3 nucleotides: TGTGCCAGCAGTGATTCAGGGGTGTCCCCCTACGAGCAGTACTTC. This rearrangement joins TRBV6-1 to TRBJ2-7, with D tentatively TRBD1 (6 bases). Trimming removed 3 bases at V and 2 bases at J, with 14 bases between. The CDR3 runs to 15 residues. Germline loops: CDR1 MNHNS, CDR2 SASEGT.

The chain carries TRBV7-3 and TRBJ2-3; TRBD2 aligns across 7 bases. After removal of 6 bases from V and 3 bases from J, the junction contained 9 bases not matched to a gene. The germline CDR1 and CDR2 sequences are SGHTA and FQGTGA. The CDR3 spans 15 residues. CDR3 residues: CASRDPDGGTDTQYF. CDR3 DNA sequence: TGTGCCAGCAGGGACCCGGACGGGGGGACAGATACGCAGTATTTT.

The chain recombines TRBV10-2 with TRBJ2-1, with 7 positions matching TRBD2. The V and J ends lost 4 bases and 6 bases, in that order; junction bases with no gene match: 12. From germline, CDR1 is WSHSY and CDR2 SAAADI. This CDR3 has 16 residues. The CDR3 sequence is CASSATLTGGPNEQFF. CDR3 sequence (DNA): TGCGCCAGCAGTGCCACCTTAACGGGGGGACCCAATGAGCAGTTCTTC.

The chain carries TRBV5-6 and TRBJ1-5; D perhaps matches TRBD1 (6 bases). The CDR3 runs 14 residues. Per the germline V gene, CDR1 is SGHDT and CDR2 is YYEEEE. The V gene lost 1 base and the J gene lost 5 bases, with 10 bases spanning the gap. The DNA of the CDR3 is TGTGCCAGCAGCTTGAGGGGGTTCGATCAGCCCCAGCATTTT. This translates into CASSLRGFDQPQHF.

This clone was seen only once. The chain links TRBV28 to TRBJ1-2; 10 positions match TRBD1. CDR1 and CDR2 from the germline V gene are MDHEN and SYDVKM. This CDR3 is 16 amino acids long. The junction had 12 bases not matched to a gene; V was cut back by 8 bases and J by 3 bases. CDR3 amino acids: CASGGQGQPLDYGYTF. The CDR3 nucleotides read TGTGCCAGCGGGGGACAGGGGCAACCCTTGGACTATGGCTACACCTTC.

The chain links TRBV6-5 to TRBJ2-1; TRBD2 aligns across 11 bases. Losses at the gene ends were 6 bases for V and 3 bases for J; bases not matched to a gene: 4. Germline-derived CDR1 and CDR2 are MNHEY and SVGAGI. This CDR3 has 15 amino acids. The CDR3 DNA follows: TGTGCCAGCAGACGTGGACTAGCGGGCTACAATGAGCAGTTCTTC. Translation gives CASRRGLAGYNEQFF.

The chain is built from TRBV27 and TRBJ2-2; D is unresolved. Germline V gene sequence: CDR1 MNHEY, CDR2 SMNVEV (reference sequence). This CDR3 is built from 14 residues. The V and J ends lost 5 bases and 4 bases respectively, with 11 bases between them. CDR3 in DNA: TGTGCCAGCAGTCTCTTAGATGGCACCGGGGAGCTGTTTTTT. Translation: CASSLLDGTGELFF.